This T cell receptor beta chain was identified in a study of blood T cell repertoires in COVID-19. Overall study context: Sites across the United States, Italy and Spain contributed samples from acute and convalescent COVID-19. T cells, B-cell-depleted T cells, or PBMCs supplied cDNA or gDNA.

In the authors' workflow: Cell counts per sample came from amplifying reference gene primers. Assay: immunoSEQ multiplex PCR; the TCRdb copy retains only in-frame clones and omits some. V and J calls and clone size are as listed in that table; D and trimming were resolved from the DNA. The profile shows about 150,000 clones, 75% to 90% of them singletons. V shed 5 bases and J shed 0 bases, with 24 bases lying between them. CDR3 length equals 19 residues. Germline V gene data show CDR1 as SGHTA and CDR2 as FQGTGA. The chain employs TRBV7-3 and TRBJ2-3; a weak D match, TRBD2 (6 bases). The sample consisted of peripheral blood. This TCR came from a woman in her thirties or forties with acute or convalescent COVID-19. CDR3 DNA: TGTGCCAGCAGCCGCAATCCGGCCAGCGGGTTAACTAGCACAGATACGCAGTATTTT. Protein sequence: CASSRNPASGLTSTDTQYF.